The 3 T cell receptor beta chains below all came from one sample that was sequenced in a study of cytomegalovirus exposure and HLA in healthy donors. Primers included in the PCR were 60 Vbeta and 13 Jbeta primers. This table comes from immunoSEQ multiplex PCR, and its TCRdb copy is limited to in-frame clones, with some not included. The sample holds about 160,000 clones, around 80% seen once. Sequencing input: PBMCs. Source of these receptors: a male donor in good health and CMV-seropositive.

The V and J genes are TRBV11-2 and TRBJ1-2; TRBD1 might be the D (5 bases). Germline loops: CDR1 SGHAT, CDR2 FQNNGV. The V and J ends lost 5 bases and 5 bases respectively, with 12 bases between them. The CDR3 extends over 13 amino acids. This CDR3 reads CASSPPGGYGYTF. The CDR3, as DNA: TGTGCCAGCAGCCCCCCGGGGGGTTATGGCTACACCTTC.

This clone was found once. J is TRBJ1-4 and V is TRBV2; 7 nucleotides line up with TRBD1. CDR3 length: 13 residues. V was pared by 6 bases and J by 7 bases, with 5 bases of the junction left unmatched. CDR1 SNHLY and CDR2 FYNNEI come from the germline V gene. The CDR3 DNA reads TGTGCCAGCAGGGCAGGGGGAGGTGAAAAACTGTTTTTT. This encodes CASRAGGGEKLFF.

Written as DNA, the CDR3 is TGTGCCAGCAGCTCTTTAGCGGGAGGGCCGGGTGAGCAGTTCTTC. This sequence encodes CASSSLAGGPGEQFF. The gene calls are TRBV7-9 and TRBJ2-1; 11 bases align to TRBD2. The CDR3 length is 15 residues. CDR1 is SEHNR, CDR2 FQNEAQ, per germline (reference sequence). The junction had 8 bases not matched to a gene; V was cut back by 4 bases and J by 9 bases.